The source of this T cell receptor (beta chain) is a study of CD8 T cells in ankylosing spondylitis. The V segment lost 4 bases and the J segment 1 base; nucleotides outside the gene matches: 12. This CDR3 spans 18 amino acids. CDR1 and CDR2 from the germline V gene are MNHEY and SVGAGI. Concerning this clonotype: What it recognizes is unknown.

It was by quantitative 5'-RACE with molecular barcodes that TCR beta libraries were made. TCRdb processed the 5' RACE reads anew with MiXCR; each CDR3 protein has one entry. The sample gives 100,000 or so distinct CDR3 sequences, about 24% of which show up once; roughly an eighth is in the top ten. Points from the study as a whole: With a CD8+ phenotype, disease-linked clones were relatively rare in peripheral blood. Reports say disease-linked clones showed up significantly more in matched ankylosing spondylitis synovial fluid. Seemingly characteristic of ankylosing spondylitis blood was a TCR beta motif consisting of about 8 highly homologous variants.

The chain employs TRBV6-5 and TRBJ2-5, with 10 bases lining up with TRBD1. The receptor's source is a male donor with ankylosing spondylitis. The material sequenced was synovial fluid, either unsorted or a sorted T cell fraction (not recorded which). The CDR3 is CASSSTGTGVTLQETQYF. The CDR3 bases are TGTGCCAGCAGTTCCACCGGGACAGGGGTCACCCTCCAAGAGACCCAGTACTTC.